This TCR beta chain was retrieved from a study of Tregs in tolerant kidney transplant recipients. As regards this clone: Its specificity is unknown.

Generated by immunoSEQ multiplex PCR, the TCRdb table keeps only in-frame clones and is missing some. This sample has under 300,000 clones, with approximately 83% found just once. Study findings and constraints: No direct test of biological reproducibility was done here. Validation in larger populations is needed because few patients were studied.

CD4+CD25+CD127- Tregs, CD4+CD25- non-Tregs, CD4 and CD8 cells were sorted. Trimming pared 5 bases from V and 0 bases from J, leaving 19 bases between. Germline assignment: CDR1 SEHNR and CDR2 FQNEAQ (reference sequence). The CDR3 consists of 18 residues. Sample: CD4+ T cells from blood. This TCR derives from a human donor in good health. The genes are TRBV7-9 and TRBJ1-4; D might be TRBD1 (6 bases). The CDR3: CASSPGTISGATNEKLFF. The CDR3 nucleotides read TGTGCCAGCAGCCCCGGGACAATTTCGGGGGCAACTAATGAAAAACTGTTTTTT.